This T cell receptor beta chain was recovered during a study of cytomegalovirus exposure and HLA in healthy donors. Study as a whole: Inside one of the first data releases sat around 80 million unique TCRs taken from HLA-typed donors. Study results and caveats: Most TCR sequences were uncommon, yet certain public TCRs appeared in many donors. Sequencing had likely introduced a cluster of highly shared sequence variants as an artifact. CMV serostatus was the sole immune exposure data available.

CDR1 MDHEN and CDR2 SYDVKM come from the germline V gene. CDR3 length: 12 residues. The study ran its PCR with 60 Vbeta and 13 Jbeta primers. Some clones are missing from TCRdb's copy, which holds only in-frame ones; the method was immunoSEQ multiplex PCR. Of some 87,000 clones detected, nearly 70% appear once; the ten largest clones hold less than 15%. As concerns this clone: The target antigen is unknown. At one of its ends the junction is not consistent with the germline gene, which may arise from a read error.

The sample comprised PBMCs. This sequence joins TRBV28 and TRBJ2-7, with D tentatively TRBD2 (5 bases). This TCR derives from a woman aged 45 to 65 in good health and CMV-seropositive. The CDR3 region is CASSLEGYEHYF. The CDR3 nucleotides are TGTGCCAGCAGTTTAGAGGGTTACGAGCATTACTTC.